The entry that follows covers one T cell receptor beta chain sequence. The antigen is undetermined. The data stem from a study of cytomegalovirus exposure and HLA in healthy donors. Overall study: Roughly 180 million T cells yielded some 100 million unique TCR beta sequences, as an earlier analysis found. Study outcomes and limitations: In a later analysis, several top co-occurrence clusters appeared linked to parvovirus B19, influenza, CMV and Epstein-Barr virus. While the bulk of TCR sequences proved rare, some public TCRs turned up in many donors.

Samples came from healthy bone marrow donors. The PCR employed 60 Vbeta primers together with 13 Jbeta primers. This table comes from immunoSEQ multiplex PCR, and its TCRdb copy is limited to in-frame clones, with some not included. The table has 170,000 or so clones, approximately 79% seen once. The length of the CDR3 is 14 residues. CDR1 is SGHTA and CDR2 is FQGNSA in the germline V gene. V trimming: 8 bases; J trimming: 2 bases; junction bases outside the gene matches: 5. The rearrangement uses TRBV7-2 and TRBJ2-5; 10 bases agree with TRBD1. This sequence was found in a woman in her forties in good health and CMV-seronegative. The source material was PBMCs. CDR3 protein: CASSTGQGQETQYF. Here the CDR3 DNA reads TGTGCCAGCTCGACGGGACAGGGGCAAGAGACCCAGTACTTC.